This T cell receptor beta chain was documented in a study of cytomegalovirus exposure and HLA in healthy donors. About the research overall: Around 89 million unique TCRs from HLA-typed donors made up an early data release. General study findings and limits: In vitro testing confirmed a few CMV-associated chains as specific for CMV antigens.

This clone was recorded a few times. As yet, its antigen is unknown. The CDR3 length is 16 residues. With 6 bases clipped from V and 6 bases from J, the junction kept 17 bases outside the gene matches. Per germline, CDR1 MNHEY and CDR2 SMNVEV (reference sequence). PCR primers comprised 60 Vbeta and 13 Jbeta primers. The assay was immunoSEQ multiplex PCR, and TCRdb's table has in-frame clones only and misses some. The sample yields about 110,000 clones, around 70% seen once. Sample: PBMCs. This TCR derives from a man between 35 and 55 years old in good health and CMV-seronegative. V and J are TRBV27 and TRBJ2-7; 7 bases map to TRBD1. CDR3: CASSSRGSAYLVEQYF. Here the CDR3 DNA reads TGTGCCAGCAGCTCCAGGGGGAGTGCGTATTTGGTCGAGCAGTACTTC.